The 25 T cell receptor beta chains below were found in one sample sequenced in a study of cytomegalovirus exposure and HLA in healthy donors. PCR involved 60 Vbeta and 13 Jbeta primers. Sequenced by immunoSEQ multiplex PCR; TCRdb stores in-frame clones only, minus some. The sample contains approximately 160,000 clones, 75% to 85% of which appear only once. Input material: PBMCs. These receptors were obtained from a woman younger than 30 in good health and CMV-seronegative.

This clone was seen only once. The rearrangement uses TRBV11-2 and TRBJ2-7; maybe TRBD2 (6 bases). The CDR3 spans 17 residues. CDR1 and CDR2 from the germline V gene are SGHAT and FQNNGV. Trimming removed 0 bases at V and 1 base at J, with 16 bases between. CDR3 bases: TGTGCCAGCAGCTTAGATAGTTATCTAGCGACTTCCTACGAGCAGTACTTC. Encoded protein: CASSLDSYLATSYEQYF.

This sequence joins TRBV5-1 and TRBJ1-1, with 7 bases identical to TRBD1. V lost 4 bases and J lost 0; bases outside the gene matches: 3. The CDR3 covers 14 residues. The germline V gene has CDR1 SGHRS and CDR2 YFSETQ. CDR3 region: CASSGQVMNTEAFF. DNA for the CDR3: TGCGCCAGCAGCGGACAGGTGATGAACACTGAAGCTTTCTTT.

The CDR3 coding sequence is TGTGCCAGCTCACCGTTCTCCCAGGGGTTGAACACTGAAGCTTTCTTT. It yields the protein CASSPFSQGLNTEAFF. The rearrangement joins TRBV18 to TRBJ1-1, with D possibly TRBD1 on 6 matching bases. Germline values: CDR1 KGHSH, CDR2 LQKENI. The CDR3 spans 16 residues. Between the trimmed V and J ends, which lost 3 bases and 0 bases, there was a span of 14 bases.

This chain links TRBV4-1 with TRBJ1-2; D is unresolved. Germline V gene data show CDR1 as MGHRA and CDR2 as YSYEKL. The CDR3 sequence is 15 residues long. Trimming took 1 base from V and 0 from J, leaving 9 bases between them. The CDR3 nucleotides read TGCGCCAGCAGCCAAGTCCCGGGTCCTAACTATGGCTACACCTTC. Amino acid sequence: CASSQVPGPNYGYTF.

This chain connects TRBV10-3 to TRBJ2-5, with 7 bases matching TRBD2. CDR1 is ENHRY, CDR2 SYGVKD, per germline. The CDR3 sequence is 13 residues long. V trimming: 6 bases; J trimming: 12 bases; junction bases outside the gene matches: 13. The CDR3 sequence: CAIRDKPGREEYF. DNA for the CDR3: TGTGCCATCAGGGACAAACCGGGACGGGAGGAGTACTTC.

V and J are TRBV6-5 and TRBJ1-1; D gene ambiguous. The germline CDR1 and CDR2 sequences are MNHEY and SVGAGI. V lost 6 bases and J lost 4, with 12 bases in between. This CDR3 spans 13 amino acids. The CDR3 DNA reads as TGTGCCAGCAGACGCACTCAAAGCACTGAAGCTTTCTTT. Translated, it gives CASRRTQSTEAFF.

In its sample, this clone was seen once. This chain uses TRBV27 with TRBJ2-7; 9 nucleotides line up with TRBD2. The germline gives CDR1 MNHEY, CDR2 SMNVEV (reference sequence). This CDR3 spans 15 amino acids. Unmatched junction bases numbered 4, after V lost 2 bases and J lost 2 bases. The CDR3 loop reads CASSLVSSGAYEQYF. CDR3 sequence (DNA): TGTGCCAGCAGTTTAGTGTCTAGCGGGGCCTACGAGCAGTACTTC.

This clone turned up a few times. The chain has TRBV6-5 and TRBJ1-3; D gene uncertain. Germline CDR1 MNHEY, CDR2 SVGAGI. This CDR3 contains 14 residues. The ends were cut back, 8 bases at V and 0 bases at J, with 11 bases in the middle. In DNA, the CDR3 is TGTGCCAGCGAGTCAGGTAGCTCTGGAAACACCATATATTTT. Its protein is CASESGSSGNTIYF.

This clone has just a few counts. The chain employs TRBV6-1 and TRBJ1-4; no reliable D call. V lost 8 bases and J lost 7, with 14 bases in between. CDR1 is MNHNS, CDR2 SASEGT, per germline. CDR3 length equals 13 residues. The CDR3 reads CASRVSWSEKLFF. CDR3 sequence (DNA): TGTGCCAGCCGGGTCTCTTGGAGTGAAAAACTGTTTTTT.

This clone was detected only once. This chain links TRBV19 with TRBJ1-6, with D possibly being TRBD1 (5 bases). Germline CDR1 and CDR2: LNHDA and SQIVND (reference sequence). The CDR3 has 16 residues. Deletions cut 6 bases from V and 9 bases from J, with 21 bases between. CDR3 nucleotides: TGTGCCAGTAGAGTGAAGGGGAGGGGTGGTACTTCACCCCTCCACTTT. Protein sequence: CASRVKGRGGTSPLHF.

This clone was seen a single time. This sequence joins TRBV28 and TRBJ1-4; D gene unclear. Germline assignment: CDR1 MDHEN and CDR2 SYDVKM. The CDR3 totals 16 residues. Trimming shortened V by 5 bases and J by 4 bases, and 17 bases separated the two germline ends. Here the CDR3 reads CASSPMTGRNNEKLFF. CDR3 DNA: TGTGCCAGCAGTCCCATGACCGGGAGAAATAATGAAAAACTGTTTTTT.

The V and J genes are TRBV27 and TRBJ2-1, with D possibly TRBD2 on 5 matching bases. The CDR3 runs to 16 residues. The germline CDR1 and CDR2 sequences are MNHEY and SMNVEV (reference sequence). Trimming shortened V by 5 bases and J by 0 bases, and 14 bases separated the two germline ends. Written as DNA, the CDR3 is TGTGCCAGCAGTCCCCCCCCGGGGAGCTCCTACAATGAGCAGTTCTTC. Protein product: CASSPPPGSSYNEQFF.

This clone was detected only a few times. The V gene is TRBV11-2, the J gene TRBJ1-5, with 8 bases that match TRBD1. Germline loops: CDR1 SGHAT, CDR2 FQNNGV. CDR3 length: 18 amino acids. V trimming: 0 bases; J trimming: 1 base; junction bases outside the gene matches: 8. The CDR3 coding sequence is TGTGCCAGCAGCTTAGAGAGGCCGACAGGGGCGAGCAATCAGCCCCAGCATTTT. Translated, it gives CASSLERPTGASNQPQHF.

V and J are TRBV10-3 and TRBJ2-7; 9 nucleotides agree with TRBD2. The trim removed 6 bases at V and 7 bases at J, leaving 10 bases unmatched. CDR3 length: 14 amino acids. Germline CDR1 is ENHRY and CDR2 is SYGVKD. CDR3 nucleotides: TGTGCCATCAGCGGTGCGGGAGGGATGGAGGAGCAGTACTTC. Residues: CAISGAGGMEEQYF.

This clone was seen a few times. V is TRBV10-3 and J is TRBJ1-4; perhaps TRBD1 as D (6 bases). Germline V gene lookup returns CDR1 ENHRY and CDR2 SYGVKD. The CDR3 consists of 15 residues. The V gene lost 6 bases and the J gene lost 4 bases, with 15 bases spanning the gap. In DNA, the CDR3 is TGTGCCATCAGACGGACAGCTGACTTTAATGAAAAACTGTTTTTT. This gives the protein CAIRRTADFNEKLFF.

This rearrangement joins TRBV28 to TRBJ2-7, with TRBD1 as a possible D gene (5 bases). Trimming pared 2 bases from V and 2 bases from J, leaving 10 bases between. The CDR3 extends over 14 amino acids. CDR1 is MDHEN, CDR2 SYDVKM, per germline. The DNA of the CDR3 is TGTGCCAGCAGTTTAGTAGGGGATCCCTACGAGCAGTACTTC. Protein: CASSLVGDPYEQYF.

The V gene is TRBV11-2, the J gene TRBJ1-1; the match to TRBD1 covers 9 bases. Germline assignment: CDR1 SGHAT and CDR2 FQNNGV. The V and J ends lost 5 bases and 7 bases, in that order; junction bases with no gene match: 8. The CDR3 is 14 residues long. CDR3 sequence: CASSPQGAGFEAFF. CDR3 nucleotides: TGTGCCAGCAGCCCACAGGGGGCGGGTTTTGAAGCTTTCTTT.

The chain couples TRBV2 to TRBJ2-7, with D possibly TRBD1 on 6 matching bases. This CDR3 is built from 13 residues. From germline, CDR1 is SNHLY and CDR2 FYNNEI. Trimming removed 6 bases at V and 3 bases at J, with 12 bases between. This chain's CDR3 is CASRNRVIYEQYF. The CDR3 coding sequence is TGTGCCAGCAGAAACAGGGTAATCTACGAGCAGTACTTC.

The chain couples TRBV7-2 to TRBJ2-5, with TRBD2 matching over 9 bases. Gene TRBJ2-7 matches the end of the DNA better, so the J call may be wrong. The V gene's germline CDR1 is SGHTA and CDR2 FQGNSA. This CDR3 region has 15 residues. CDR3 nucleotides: TGTGCCAGCAGCCTACCGGGGCGGGAGGGCTACGAGCAGTACTTC. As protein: CASSLPGREGYEQYF.

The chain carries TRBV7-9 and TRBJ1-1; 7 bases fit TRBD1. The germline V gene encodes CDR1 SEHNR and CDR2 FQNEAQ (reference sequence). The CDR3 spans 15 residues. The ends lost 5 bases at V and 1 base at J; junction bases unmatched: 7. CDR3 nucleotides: TGTGCCAGCAGCCCAACCGGGACAGAGAACACTGAAGCTTTCTTT. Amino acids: CASSPTGTENTEAFF. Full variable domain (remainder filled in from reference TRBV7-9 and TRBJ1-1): DTGVSQNPRHKITKRGQNVTFRCDPISEHNRLYWYRQTLGQGPEFLTYFQNEAQLEKSRLLSDRFSAERPKGSFSTLEIQRTEQGDSAMYLCASSPTGTENTEAFFGQGTRLTVV.

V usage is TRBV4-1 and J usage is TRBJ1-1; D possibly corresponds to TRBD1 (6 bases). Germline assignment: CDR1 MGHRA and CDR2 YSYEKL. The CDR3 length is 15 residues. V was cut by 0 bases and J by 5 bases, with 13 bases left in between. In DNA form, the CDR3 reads TGCGCCAGCAGCCAAGAACGGGGGGGGCGTACTGAAGCTTTCTTT. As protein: CASSQERGGRTEAFF.

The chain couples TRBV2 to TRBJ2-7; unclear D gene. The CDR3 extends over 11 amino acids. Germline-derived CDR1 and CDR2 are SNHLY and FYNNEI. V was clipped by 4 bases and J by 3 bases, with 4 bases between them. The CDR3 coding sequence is TGTGCCAGCAGTGGGAGCTACGAGCAGTACTTC. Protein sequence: CASSGSYEQYF.

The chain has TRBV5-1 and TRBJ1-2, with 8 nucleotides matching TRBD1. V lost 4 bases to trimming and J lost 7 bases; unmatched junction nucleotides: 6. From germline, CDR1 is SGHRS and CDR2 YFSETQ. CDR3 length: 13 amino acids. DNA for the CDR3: TGCGCCAGCAGCAAGGACAGGGTTAGTGGCTACACCTTC. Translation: CASSKDRVSGYTF.

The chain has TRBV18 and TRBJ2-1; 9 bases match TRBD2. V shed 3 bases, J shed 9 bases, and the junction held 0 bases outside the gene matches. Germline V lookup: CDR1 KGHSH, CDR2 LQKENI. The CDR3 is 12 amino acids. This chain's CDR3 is CASSPREGEQFF. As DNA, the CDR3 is TGTGCCAGCTCACCGCGGGAGGGTGAGCAGTTCTTC.

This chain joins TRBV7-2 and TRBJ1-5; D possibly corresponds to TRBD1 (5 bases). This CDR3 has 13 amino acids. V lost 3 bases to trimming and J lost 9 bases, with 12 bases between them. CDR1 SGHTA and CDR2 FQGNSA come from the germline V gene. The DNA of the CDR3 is TGTGCCAGCAGCTTTGGGGGACTGGGGCCCCAGCATTTT. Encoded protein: CASSFGGLGPQHF.